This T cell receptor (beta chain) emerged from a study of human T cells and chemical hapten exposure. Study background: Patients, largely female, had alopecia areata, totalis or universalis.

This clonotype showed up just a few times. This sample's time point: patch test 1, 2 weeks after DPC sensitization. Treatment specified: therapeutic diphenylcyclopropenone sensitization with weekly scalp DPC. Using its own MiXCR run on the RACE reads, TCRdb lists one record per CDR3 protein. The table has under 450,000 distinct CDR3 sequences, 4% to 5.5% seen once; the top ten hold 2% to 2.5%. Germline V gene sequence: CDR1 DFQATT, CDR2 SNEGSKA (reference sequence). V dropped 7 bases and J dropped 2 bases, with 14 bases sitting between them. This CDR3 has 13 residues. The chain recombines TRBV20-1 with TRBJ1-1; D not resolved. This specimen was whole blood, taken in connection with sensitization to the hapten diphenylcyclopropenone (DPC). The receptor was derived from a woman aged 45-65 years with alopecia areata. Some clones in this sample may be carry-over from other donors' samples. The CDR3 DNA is TGCAGTGGTGCCTCTGGCGGAAACACTGAAGCTTTCTTT. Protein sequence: CSGASGGNTEAFF.